The following is a TCR beta chain sequence with its context. As handled by the study authors: By means of reference gene primer amplification, nucleated cell counts were estimated. TCRdb's table, derived via immunoSEQ multiplex PCR, lists solely in-frame clones and lacks some. From that table come the V and J calls and clone size; the DNA was used to work out D and trimming. The sample includes 300,000 to 400,000 clones, about 87% of them seen just once. This specimen belongs to a study of blood T cell repertoires in COVID-19. In Seattle, patients joined the study during active infection and were tracked longitudinally. This CDR3 has 14 residues. Trimming at V came to 8 bases and at J to 4 bases, leaving 10 bases not matched to a gene. CDR1 is KGHSH, CDR2 LQKENI, per germline.

This chain connects TRBV18 to TRBJ2-5, with 7 nucleotides matching TRBD2. Sequencing used peripheral blood. The TCR comes from a woman in her fifties or sixties with COVID-19, enrolled during active disease. The CDR3: CASRSSSGRETQYF. CDR3 nucleotide sequence: TGTGCCAGCCGATCCTCTAGCGGACGAGAGACCCAGTACTTC.